A selection of T cell receptor beta chains follows, all from one sample in a study of T-cell reconstitution after alpha-beta-depleted transplantation in children. TCRdb reprocessed the PCR reads with MiXCR, giving one entry per CDR3 protein. The sample yields over 150,000 distinct CDR3 sequences, roughly 10% seen once. The sample here was PBMCs, taken before TCRalphabeta/CD19-depleted stem cell transplant. The source is a boy aged 2 to 10 with acute myeloid leukemia, due to receive a stem cell transplant. Each CDR3 is given with its conserved first and last residue. The D gene is left open where the match is weak. Size tells how often a clone was seen (once, few, many) or the class of an expanded clone, and some rows leave it out.

j_call: TRBJ1-6
clone_size: many
v_call: TRBV5-1
d_call: .
cdr3_aa: CASSLDSNSPLHF
cdr3_nt: TGCGCCAGCAGCTTGGACTCCAATTCACCCCTCCACTTT

j_call: TRBJ2-7
clone_size: many
v_call: TRBV6-1
d_call: .
cdr3_aa: CASSEAGGRGYEQYF
cdr3_nt: TGTGCCAGCAGTGAAGCAGGTGGCAGGGGCTACGAGCAGTACTTC

j_call: TRBJ1-6
clone_size: many
v_call: TRBV4-1
d_call: .
cdr3_aa: CASSQDKGIASNSPLHF
cdr3_nt: TGCGCCAGCAGCCAAGATAAGGGGATAGCGTCCAATTCACCCCTCCACTTT

j_call: TRBJ2-1
clone_size: many
v_call: TRBV9
d_call: TRBD1
cdr3_aa: CASSIGQVNEQFF
cdr3_nt: TGTGCCAGCAGCATCGGACAGGTCAATGAGCAGTTCTTC

j_call: TRBJ2-2
clone_size: many
v_call: TRBV27
d_call: TRBD2
cdr3_aa: CASSFWGGGELFF
cdr3_nt: TGTGCCAGCAGTTTTTGGGGGGGCGGGGAGCTGTTTTTT

j_call: TRBJ1-6
clone_size: many
v_call: TRBV7-6
d_call: TRBD1
cdr3_aa: CASSLVLRQGIHSYNSPLHF
cdr3_nt: TGTGCCAGCAGCTTAGTTCTGAGACAGGGGATCCACTCCTATAATTCACCCCTCCACTTT

j_call: TRBJ2-7
clone_size: many
v_call: TRBV12-3/TRBV12-4
d_call: .
cdr3_aa: CASSFEVVGGLSYEQYF
cdr3_nt: TGTGCCAGCAGTTTTGAGGTGGTGGGAGGCCTCTCCTACGAGCAGTACTTC

j_call: TRBJ2-5
clone_size: many
v_call: TRBV7-8
d_call: TRBD2
cdr3_aa: CASTAGTTQETQYF
cdr3_nt: TGTGCCAGCACCGCCGGGACTACGCAAGAGACCCAGTACTTC

j_call: TRBJ2-7
clone_size: many
v_call: TRBV20-1
d_call: .
cdr3_aa: CSARDGTHYEQYF
cdr3_nt: TGCAGTGCTAGGGACGGGACCCACTACGAGCAGTACTTC

j_call: TRBJ2-7
clone_size: many
v_call: TRBV29-1
d_call: TRBD1
cdr3_aa: CSVRGLRSYEQYF
cdr3_nt: TGCAGCGTCAGGGGGCTTAGGTCCTACGAGCAGTACTTC

j_call: TRBJ2-6
clone_size: .
v_call: TRBV6-2/TRBV6-3
d_call: TRBD1
cdr3_aa: CASSSRPRDRVASGANVLTF
cdr3_nt: TGTGCCAGTTCCTCAAGGCCCCGGGACAGGGTCGCCTCTGGGGCCAACGTCCTGACTTTC

j_call: TRBJ2-7
clone_size: many
v_call: TRBV20-1
d_call: TRBD2
cdr3_aa: CSARGRLAGGTYEQYF
cdr3_nt: TGCAGTGCTAGAGGCCGACTAGCGGGGGGTACCTACGAGCAGTACTTC

j_call: TRBJ1-2
clone_size: many
v_call: TRBV5-5
d_call: .
cdr3_aa: CASSLSRTTYGYTF
cdr3_nt: TGTGCCAGCAGCTTGTCCCGGACTACCTATGGCTACACCTTC

j_call: TRBJ1-1
clone_size: many
v_call: TRBV3-1
d_call: .
cdr3_aa: CASSQVGLGTEAFF
cdr3_nt: TGTGCCAGCAGCCAAGTCGGGTTGGGCACTGAAGCTTTCTTT

j_call: TRBJ2-7
clone_size: many
v_call: TRBV9
d_call: .
cdr3_aa: CASSAGRSYEQYF
cdr3_nt: TGTGCCAGCAGCGCCGGCCGCTCCTACGAGCAGTACTTC

j_call: TRBJ2-7
clone_size: many
v_call: TRBV7-8
d_call: TRBD2
cdr3_aa: CASTKRGHLYEQYF
cdr3_nt: TGTGCCAGCACCAAGCGGGGGCACCTCTACGAGCAGTACTTC

j_call: TRBJ2-4
clone_size: many
v_call: TRBV20-1
d_call: .
cdr3_aa: CSASHFRGGTKNIQYF
cdr3_nt: TGCAGTGCTAGCCACTTCAGGGGCGGGACCAAAAACATTCAGTACTTC

j_call: TRBJ1-1
clone_size: many
v_call: TRBV7-2
d_call: .
cdr3_aa: CASSLEGSEAFF
cdr3_nt: TGTGCCAGCAGCCTGGAGGGTTCTGAAGCTTTCTTT

j_call: TRBJ1-3
clone_size: many
v_call: TRBV6-5
d_call: TRBD1
cdr3_aa: CASSLTGASGNTIYF
cdr3_nt: TGTGCCAGCAGTTTAACAGGGGCCTCTGGAAACACCATATATTTT

j_call: TRBJ1-4
clone_size: many
v_call: TRBV6-5
d_call: TRBD1
cdr3_aa: CASSYPGTGGEKLFF
cdr3_nt: TGTGCCAGCAGTTACCCCGGGACAGGGGGCGAAAAACTGTTTTTT

j_call: TRBJ1-4
clone_size: many
v_call: TRBV14
d_call: .
cdr3_aa: CASSLRGGAGEKLFF
cdr3_nt: TGTGCCAGCAGCCTTCGGGGGGGCGCCGGTGAAAAACTGTTTTTT

j_call: TRBJ1-5
clone_size: many
v_call: TRBV4-1
d_call: .
cdr3_aa: CASSPRAQVERSNQPQHF
cdr3_nt: TGCGCCAGCAGCCCGCGGGCGCAGGTAGAGCGGAGCAATCAGCCCCAGCATTTT

j_call: TRBJ2-2
clone_size: many
v_call: TRBV9
d_call: .
cdr3_aa: CASSPPAGNTGELFF
cdr3_nt: TGTGCCAGCAGCCCCCCTGCCGGGAACACCGGGGAGCTGTTTTTT

j_call: TRBJ2-3
clone_size: many
v_call: TRBV5-1
d_call: .
cdr3_aa: CASSLGSWTDTQYF
cdr3_nt: TGCGCCAGCAGCTTAGGGAGTTGGACAGATACGCAGTATTTT

j_call: TRBJ2-5
clone_size: many
v_call: TRBV20-1
d_call: .
cdr3_aa: CSAAPLAYQETQYF
cdr3_nt: TGCAGTGCCGCGCCTCTAGCGTACCAAGAGACCCAGTACTTC

j_call: TRBJ2-2
clone_size: .
v_call: TRBV7-9
d_call: .
cdr3_aa: CASSRTTGDTGELFF
cdr3_nt: TGTGCCAGCAGCCGGACGACAGGAGACACCGGGGAGCTGTTTTTT

j_call: TRBJ2-2
clone_size: many
v_call: TRBV7-2
d_call: .
cdr3_aa: CASIIHTDTGELFF
cdr3_nt: TGTGCCAGCATCATTCACACAGACACCGGGGAGCTGTTTTTT

j_call: TRBJ2-1
clone_size: many
v_call: TRBV29-1
d_call: .
cdr3_aa: CSTQGHRANLQSSYNEQFF
cdr3_nt: TGCAGCACTCAAGGGCACAGGGCAAACCTCCAGAGCTCCTACAATGAGCAGTTCTTC

j_call: TRBJ2-3
clone_size: many
v_call: TRBV20-1
d_call: .
cdr3_aa: CSARVQQDTQYF
cdr3_nt: TGCAGTGCTAGAGTGCAACAAGATACGCAGTATTTT

j_call: TRBJ2-2
clone_size: few
v_call: TRBV28
d_call: TRBD2
cdr3_aa: CASTYIRGGNVAGELFF
cdr3_nt: TGTGCCAGCACTTACATTCGGGGGGGCAATGTTGCCGGGGAGCTGTTTTTT

j_call: TRBJ2-3
clone_size: many
v_call: TRBV3-1
d_call: TRBD1
cdr3_aa: CASSPDRVRGQYF
cdr3_nt: TGTGCCAGCAGCCCGGACAGGGTTCGCGGGCAGTATTTT

j_call: TRBJ1-5
clone_size: many
v_call: TRBV12-3/TRBV12-4
d_call: TRBD1
cdr3_aa: CASSTGANQPQHF
cdr3_nt: TGTGCCAGCAGTACAGGGGCCAATCAGCCCCAGCATTTT

j_call: TRBJ2-6
clone_size: many
v_call: TRBV7-6
d_call: TRBD2
cdr3_aa: CASSDIAGDGSGANVLTF
cdr3_nt: TGTGCCAGCAGCGATATAGCGGGAGATGGTAGCGGGGCCAACGTCCTGACTTTC